The entry below describes one T cell receptor beta chain. Its specificity is not known. Sequencing used immunoSEQ version 4 in survey mode. Assay: immunoSEQ multiplex PCR; the TCRdb copy retains only in-frame clones and omits some. The top ten clones hold around 20% of a sample with about 7,500 clones, just over 60% of them seen once. The entry originates in a study of persistence of HIV-infected CD4 T cells. This CDR3 comprises 14 residues. Trimming left V 2 bases short and J 7 bases short, with 14 bases between. CDR1 is SGHRS and CDR2 is YFSETQ in the germline V gene. The stimulus was lysate of CMV-infected fibroblasts, around 11 ug/mL. CD4+ T cells upregulating both CD40 ligand and CD69 were sorted as responding cells.

This chain links TRBV5-1 with TRBJ2-3; D gene ambiguous. This material consisted of CD4+ T cells sorted from PBMCs after approximately 19-hour stimulation, taken from a patient who received antiretroviral therapy. The receptor was derived from an adult man with HIV who was CMV-seropositive. This CDR3 is CASSLDPGLNTQYF. In DNA, the CDR3 is TGCGCCAGCAGCTTAGATCCAGGATTGAATACGCAGTATTTT. The full variable domain, its missing parts supplied by reference TRBV5-1 and TRBJ2-3, is KAGVTQTPRYLIKTRGQQVTLSCSPISGHRSVSWYQQTPGQGLQFLFEYFSETQRNKGNFPGRFSGRQFSNSRSEMNVSTLELGDSALYLCASSLDPGLNTQYFGPGTRLTVL.